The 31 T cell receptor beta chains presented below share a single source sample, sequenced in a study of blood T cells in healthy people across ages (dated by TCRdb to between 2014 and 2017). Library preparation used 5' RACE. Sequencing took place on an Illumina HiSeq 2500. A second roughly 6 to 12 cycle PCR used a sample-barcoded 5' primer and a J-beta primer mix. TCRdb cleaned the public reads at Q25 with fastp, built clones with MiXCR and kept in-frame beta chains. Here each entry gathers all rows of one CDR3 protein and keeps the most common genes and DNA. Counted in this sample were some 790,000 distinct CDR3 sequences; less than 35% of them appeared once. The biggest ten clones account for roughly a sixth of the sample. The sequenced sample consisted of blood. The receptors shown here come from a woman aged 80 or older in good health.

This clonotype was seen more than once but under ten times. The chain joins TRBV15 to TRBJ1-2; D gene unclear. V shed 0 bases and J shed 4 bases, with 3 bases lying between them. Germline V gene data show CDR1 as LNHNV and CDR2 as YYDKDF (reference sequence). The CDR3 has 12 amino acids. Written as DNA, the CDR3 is TGTGCCACCAGCAGAGAGTCCTATGGCTACACCTTC. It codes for CATSRESYGYTF.

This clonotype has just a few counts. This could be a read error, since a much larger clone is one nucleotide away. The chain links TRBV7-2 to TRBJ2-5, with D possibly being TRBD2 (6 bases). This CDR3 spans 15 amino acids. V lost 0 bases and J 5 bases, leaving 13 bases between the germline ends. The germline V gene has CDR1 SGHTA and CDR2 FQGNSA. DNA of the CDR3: TGTGCCAGCAGCTTAGCCCGGGAGAGGTGGGAGACCCAGTACTTC. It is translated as CASSLARERWETQYF.

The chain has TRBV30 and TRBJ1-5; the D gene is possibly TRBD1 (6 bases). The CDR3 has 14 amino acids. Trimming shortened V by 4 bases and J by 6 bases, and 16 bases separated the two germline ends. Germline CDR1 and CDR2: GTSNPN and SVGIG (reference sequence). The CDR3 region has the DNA TGTGCCTGGACCCCAGGGGCGATGGGTCAGCCCCAGCATTTT. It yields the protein CAWTPGAMGQPQHF.

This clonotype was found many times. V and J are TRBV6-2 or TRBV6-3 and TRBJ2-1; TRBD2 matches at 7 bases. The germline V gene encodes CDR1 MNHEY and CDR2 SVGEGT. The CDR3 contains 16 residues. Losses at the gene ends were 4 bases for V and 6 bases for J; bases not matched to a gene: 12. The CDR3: CASSWERGPWGNEQFF. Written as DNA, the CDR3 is TGTGCCAGCAGTTGGGAGCGGGGCCCCTGGGGCAATGAGCAGTTCTTC.

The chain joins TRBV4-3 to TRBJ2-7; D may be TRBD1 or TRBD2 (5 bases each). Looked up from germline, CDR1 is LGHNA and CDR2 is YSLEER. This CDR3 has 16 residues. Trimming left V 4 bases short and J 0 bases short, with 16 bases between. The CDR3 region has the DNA TGCGCCAGCAGCCCTTTTTACCGGGACGGCTCCTACGAGCAGTACTTC. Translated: CASSPFYRDGSYEQYF.

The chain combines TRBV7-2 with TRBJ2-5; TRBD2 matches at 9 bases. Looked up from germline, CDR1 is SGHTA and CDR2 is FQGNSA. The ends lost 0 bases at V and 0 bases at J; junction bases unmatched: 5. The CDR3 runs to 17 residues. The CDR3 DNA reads TGTGCCAGCAGCTTAGCGCTCCTAGCGGGACACCAAGAGACCCAGTACTTC. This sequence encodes CASSLALLAGHQETQYF.

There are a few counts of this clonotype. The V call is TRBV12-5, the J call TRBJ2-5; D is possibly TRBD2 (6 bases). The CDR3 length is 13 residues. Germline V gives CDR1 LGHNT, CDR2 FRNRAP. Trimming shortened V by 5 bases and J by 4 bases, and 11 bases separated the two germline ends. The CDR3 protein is CASGLGLRETQYF. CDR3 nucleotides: TGTGCTAGTGGTCTGGGACTTAGAGAGACCCAGTACTTC.

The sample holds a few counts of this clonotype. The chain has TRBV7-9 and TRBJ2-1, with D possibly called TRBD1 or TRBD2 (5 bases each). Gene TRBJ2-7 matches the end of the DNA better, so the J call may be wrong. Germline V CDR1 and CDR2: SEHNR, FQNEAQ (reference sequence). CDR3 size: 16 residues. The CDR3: CASSLAGRGTYNEQYF. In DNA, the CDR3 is TGTGCCAGCAGCTTAGCAGGTCGAGGGACCTACAATGAGCAGTACTTC.

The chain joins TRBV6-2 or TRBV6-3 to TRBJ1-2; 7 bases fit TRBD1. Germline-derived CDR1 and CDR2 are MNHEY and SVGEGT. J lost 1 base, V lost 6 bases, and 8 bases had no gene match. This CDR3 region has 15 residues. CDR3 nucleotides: TGTGCCAGCAGGTCACAGGGGAAGGGTAACTATGGCTACACCTTC. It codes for CASRSQGKGNYGYTF.

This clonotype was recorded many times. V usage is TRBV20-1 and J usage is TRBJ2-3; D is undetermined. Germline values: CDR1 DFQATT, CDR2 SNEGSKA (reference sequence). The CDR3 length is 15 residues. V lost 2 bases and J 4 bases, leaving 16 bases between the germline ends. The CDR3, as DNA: TGCAGTGCTAGACTCCCTGCCCTCCTCGCAGATACGCAGTATTTT. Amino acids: CSARLPALLADTQYF.

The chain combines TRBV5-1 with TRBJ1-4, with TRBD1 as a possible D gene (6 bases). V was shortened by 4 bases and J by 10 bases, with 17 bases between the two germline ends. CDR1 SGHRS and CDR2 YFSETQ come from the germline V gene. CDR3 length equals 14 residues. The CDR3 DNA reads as TGCGCCAGCAGCGAGACAGGCGCCTCGGGAAAACTGTTTTTT. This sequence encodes CASSETGASGKLFF.

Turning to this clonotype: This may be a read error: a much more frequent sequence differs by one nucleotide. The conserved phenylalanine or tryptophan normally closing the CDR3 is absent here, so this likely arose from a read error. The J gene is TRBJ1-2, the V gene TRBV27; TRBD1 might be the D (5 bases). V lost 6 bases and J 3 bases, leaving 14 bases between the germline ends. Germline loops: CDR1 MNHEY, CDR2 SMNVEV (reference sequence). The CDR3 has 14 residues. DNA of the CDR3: TGTGCCAGCAGACCCCGGGGGGGGTACTATGGCTACACCGTC. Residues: CASRPRGGYYGYTV.

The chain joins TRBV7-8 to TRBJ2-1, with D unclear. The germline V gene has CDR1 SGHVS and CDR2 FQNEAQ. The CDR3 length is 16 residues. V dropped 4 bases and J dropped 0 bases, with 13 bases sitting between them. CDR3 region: CASSYPPWASYNEQFF. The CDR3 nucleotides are TGTGCCAGCAGCTACCCGCCCTGGGCCTCCTACAATGAGCAGTTCTTC. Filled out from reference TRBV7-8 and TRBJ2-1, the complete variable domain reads GAGVSQSPRYKVAKRGQDVALRCDPISGHVSLFWYQQALGQGPEFLTYFQNEAQLDKSGLPSDRFFAERPEGSVSTLKIQRTQQEDSAVYLCASSYPPWASYNEQFFGPGTRLTVL.

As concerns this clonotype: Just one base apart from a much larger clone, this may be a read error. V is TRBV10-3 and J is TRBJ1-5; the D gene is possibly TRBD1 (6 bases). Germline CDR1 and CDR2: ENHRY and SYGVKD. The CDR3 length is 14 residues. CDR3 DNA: TGTGCCGTCAGTGGCTCTGGACAGAATCAGCCCCAGCATTTT. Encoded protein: CAVSGSGQNQPQHF.

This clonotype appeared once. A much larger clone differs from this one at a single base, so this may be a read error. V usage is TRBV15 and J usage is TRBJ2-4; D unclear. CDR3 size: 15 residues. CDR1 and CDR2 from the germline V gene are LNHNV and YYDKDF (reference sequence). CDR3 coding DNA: TGTGCCGCCAGCAGAGATAGGGCTAGACAAAACATTCAGTACTTC. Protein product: CAASRDRARQNIQYF.

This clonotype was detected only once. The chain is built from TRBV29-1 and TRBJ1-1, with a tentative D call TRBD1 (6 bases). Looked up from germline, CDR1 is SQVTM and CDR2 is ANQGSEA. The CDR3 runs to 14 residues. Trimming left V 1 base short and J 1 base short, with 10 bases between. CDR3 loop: CSVEGRQENTEAFF. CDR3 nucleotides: TGCAGCGTTGAAGGGCGACAGGAGAACACTGAAGCTTTCTTT.

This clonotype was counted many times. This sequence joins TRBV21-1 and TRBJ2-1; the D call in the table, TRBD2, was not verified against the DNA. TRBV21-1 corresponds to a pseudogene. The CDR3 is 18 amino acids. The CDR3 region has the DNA TGTGCCAGCAGCAAAGTAACGGGAGGGGGGAGCTCCTACAATGAGCAGTTCTTC. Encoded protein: CASSKVTGGGSSYNEQFF.

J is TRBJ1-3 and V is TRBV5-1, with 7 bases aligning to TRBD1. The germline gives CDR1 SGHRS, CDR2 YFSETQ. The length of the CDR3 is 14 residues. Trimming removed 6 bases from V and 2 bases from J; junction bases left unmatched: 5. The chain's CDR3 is CASKGDSAGNTIYF. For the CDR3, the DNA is TGCGCCAGCAAGGGGGACAGCGCTGGAAACACCATATATTTT.

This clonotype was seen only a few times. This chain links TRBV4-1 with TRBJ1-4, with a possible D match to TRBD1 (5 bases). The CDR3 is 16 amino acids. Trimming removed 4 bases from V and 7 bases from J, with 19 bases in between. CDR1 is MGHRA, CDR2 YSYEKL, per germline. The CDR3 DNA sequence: TGCGCCAGCAGCCTCGCTCCTAGCAGGGTTGGTGAAAAACTGTTTTTT. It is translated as CASSLAPSRVGEKLFF.

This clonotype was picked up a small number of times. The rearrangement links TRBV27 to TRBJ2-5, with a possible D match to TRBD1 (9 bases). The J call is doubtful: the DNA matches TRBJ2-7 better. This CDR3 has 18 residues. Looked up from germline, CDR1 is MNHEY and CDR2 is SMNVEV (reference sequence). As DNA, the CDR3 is TGTGCCAGCAGTTTACCGGGACTAGGACAGGGGTCTGTCAACGAGCAGTACTTC. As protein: CASSLPGLGQGSVNEQYF.

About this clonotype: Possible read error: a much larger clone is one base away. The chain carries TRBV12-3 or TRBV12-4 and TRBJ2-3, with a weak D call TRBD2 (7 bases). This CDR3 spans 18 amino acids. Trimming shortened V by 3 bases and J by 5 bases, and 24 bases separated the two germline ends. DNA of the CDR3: TGTGCCAGCAGTTTTATGGGGAGGGGGGGGAACTTGGGAGATACGCAGTATTTT. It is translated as CASSFMGRGGNLGDTQYF.

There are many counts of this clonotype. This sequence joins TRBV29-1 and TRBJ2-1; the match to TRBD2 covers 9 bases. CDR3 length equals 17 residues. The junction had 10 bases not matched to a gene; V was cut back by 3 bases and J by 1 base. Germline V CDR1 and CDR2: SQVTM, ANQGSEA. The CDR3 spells CSVDRVASGISYNEQFF. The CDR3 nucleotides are TGCAGCGTTGATCGCGTGGCTAGCGGGATATCCTACAATGAGCAGTTCTTC.

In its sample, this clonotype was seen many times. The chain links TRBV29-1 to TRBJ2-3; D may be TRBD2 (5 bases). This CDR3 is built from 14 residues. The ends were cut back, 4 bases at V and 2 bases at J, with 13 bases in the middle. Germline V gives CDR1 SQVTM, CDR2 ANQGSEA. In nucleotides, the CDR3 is TGCAGCGTTGCTTCGGGATCCCCCACAGATACGCAGTATTTT. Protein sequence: CSVASGSPTDTQYF.

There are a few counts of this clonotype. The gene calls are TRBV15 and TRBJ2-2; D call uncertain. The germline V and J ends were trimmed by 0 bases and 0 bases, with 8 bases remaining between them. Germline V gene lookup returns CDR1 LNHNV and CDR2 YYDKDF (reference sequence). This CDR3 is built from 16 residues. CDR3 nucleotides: TGTGCCACCAGCAGAGATCACACTACGAACACCGGGGAGCTGTTTTTT. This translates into CATSRDHTTNTGELFF.

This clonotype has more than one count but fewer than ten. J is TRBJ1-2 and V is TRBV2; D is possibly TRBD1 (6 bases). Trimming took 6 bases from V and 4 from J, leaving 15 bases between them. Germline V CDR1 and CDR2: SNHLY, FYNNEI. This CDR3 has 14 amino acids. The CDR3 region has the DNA TGTGCCAGCAGGAGGATGGGGGGGGCCTATGGCTACACCTTC. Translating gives CASRRMGGAYGYTF. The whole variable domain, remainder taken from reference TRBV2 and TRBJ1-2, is EPEVTQTPSHQVTQMGQEVILRCVPISNHLYFYWYRQILGQKVEFLVSFYNNEISEKSEIFDDQFSVERPDGSNFTLKIRSTKLEDSAMYFCASRRMGGAYGYTFGSGTRLTVV.

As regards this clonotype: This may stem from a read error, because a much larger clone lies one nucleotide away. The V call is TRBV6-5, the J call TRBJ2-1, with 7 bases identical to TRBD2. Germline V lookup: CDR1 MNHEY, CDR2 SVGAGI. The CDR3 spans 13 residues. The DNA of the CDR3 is TGTGCCAGCAATGACGGGGGGTTCAATGGGCAGTTCTTC. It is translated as CASNDGGFNGQFF.

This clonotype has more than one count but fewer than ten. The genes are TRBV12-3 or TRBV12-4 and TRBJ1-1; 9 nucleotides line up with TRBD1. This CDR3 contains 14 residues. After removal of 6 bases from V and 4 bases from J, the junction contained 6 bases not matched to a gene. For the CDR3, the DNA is TGTGCCAGCAGCCGTACAGGGGGCGTCACTGAAGCTTTCTTT. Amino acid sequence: CASSRTGGVTEAFF.

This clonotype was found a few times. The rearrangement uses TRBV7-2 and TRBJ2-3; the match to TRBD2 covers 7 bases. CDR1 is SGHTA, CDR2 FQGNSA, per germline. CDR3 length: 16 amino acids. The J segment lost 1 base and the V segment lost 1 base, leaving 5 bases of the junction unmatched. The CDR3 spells CASSLGRLAGTDTQYF. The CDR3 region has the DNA TGTGCCAGCAGCTTAGGCCGGCTAGCGGGCACAGATACGCAGTATTTT.

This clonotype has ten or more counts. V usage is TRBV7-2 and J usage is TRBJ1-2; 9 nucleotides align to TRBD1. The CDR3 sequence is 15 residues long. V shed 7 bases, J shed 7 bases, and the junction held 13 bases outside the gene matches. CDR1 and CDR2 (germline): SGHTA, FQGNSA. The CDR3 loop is CASTNRQGGLGGYTF. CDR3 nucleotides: TGTGCCAGCACCAATAGACAGGGGGGACTTGGTGGCTACACCTTC.

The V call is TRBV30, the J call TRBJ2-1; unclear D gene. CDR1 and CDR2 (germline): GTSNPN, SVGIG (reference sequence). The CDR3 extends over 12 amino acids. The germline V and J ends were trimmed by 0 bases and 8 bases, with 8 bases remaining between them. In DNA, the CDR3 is TGTGCCTGGAGTGTTTCTGCCTATGAGCAGTTCTTC. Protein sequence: CAWSVSAYEQFF.

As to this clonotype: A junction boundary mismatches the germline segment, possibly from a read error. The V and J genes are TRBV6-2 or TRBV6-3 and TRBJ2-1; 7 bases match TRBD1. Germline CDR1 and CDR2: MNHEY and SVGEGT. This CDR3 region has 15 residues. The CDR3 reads CAGSYLTGPYNEQFF. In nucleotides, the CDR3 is TGTGCCGGCAGTTACTTGACAGGGCCTTACAATGAGCAGTTCTTC.